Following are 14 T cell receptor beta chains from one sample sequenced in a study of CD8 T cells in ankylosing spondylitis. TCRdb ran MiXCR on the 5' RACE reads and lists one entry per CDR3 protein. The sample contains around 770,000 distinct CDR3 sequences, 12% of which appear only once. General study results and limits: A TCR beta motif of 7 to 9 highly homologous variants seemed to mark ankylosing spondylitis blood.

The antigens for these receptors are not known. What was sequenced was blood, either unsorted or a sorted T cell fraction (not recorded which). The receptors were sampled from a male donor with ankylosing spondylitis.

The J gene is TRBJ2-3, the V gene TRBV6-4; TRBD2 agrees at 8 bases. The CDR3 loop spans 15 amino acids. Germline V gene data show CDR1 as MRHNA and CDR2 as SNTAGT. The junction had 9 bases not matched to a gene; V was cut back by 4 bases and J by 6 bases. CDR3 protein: CASSVSGKRWDTQYF. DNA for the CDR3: TGTGCCAGCAGTGTTAGCGGGAAGAGGTGGGATACGCAGTATTTT.

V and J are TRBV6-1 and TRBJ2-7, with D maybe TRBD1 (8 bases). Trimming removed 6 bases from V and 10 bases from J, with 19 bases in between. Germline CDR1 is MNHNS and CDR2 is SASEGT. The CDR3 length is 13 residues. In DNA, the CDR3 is TGTGCCAGCAGCCCGGACAGGGAGGGCCTCCAGTACTTC. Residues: CASSPDREGLQYF.

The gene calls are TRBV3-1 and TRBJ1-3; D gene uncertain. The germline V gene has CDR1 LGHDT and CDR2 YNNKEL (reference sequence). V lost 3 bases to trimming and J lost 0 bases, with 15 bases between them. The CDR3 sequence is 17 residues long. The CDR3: CASSQEILSFSGNTIYF. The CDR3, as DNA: TGTGCCAGCAGCCAGGAAATCCTCTCCTTCTCTGGAAACACCATATATTTT.

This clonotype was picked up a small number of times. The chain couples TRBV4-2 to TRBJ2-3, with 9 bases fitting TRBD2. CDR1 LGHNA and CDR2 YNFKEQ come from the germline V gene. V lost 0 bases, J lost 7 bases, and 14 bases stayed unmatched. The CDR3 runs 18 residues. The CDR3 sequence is CASSQDRSAGGYVNTQYF. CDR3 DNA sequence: TGTGCCAGCAGCCAAGATAGATCGGCGGGAGGGTACGTGAATACGCAGTATTTT.

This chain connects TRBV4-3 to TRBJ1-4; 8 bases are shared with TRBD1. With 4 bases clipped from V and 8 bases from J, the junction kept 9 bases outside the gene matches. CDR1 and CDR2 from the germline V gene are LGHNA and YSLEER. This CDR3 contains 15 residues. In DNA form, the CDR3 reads TGCGCCAGCAGCCTAAAGGACAGGGCAAGAGAAAAACTGTTTTTT. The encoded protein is CASSLKDRAREKLFF.

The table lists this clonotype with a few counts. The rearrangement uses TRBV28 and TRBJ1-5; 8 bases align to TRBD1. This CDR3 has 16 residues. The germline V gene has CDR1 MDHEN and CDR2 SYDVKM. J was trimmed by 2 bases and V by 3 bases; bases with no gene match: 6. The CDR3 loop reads CASSFLGQARNQPQHF. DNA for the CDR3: TGTGCCAGCAGTTTCCTGGGACAGGCACGCAATCAGCCCCAGCATTTT.

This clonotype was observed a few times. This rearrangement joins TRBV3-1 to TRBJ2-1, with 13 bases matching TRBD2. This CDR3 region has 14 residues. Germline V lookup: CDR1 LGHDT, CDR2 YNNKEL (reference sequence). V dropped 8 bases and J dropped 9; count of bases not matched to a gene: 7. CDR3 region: CASQLAGGPSEQFF. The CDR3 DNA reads TGTGCCAGCCAACTAGCGGGGGGGCCATCTGAGCAGTTCTTC.

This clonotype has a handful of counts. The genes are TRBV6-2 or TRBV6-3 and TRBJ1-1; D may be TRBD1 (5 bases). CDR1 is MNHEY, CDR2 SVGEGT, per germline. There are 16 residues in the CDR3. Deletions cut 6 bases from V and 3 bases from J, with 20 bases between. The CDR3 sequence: CASRGGRGGGDTEAFF. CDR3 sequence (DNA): TGTGCCAGCAGGGGAGGGAGGGGCGGAGGTGACACTGAAGCTTTCTTT.

The CDR3: CASRGESTDTQYF. The CDR3 DNA reads as TGTGCCAGCAGGGGGGAAAGCACAGATACGCAGTATTTT. The chain combines TRBV28 with TRBJ2-3, with D perhaps TRBD1 or TRBD2 (5 bases each). Per germline, CDR1 MDHEN and CDR2 SYDVKM. Trimming removed 6 bases at V and 0 bases at J, with 7 bases between. The length of the CDR3 is 13 residues.

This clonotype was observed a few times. The CDR3 loop reads CASSIGQGSYEQYF. CDR3 in DNA: TGTGCCAGCAGCATCGGACAGGGTTCCTACGAGCAGTACTTC. This chain links TRBV7-2 with TRBJ2-7; 8 bases agree with TRBD1. CDR1 is SGHTA, CDR2 FQGNSA, per germline. The trim removed 5 bases at V and 1 base at J, leaving 4 bases unmatched. The CDR3 spans 14 residues.

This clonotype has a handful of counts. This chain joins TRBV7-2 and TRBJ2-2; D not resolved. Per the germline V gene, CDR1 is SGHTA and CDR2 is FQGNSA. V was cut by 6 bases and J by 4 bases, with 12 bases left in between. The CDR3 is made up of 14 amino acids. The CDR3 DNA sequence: TGTGCCAGCAGTCCATTTATCTTCACCGGGGAGCTGTTTTTT. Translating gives CASSPFIFTGELFF.

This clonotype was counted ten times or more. The CDR3: CASRSPADTQYF. CDR3 nucleotides: TGCGCCAGCCGCTCCCCAGCAGATACGCAGTATTTT. J is TRBJ2-3 and V is TRBV5-1, with no clear D. V was shortened by 7 bases and J by 4 bases, with 10 bases between the two germline ends. Looked up from germline, CDR1 is SGHRS and CDR2 is YFSETQ. The CDR3 loop spans 12 amino acids. Drawing the rest from reference TRBV5-1 and TRBJ2-3, the complete variable domain is KAGVTQTPRYLIKTRGQQVTLSCSPISGHRSVSWYQQTPGQGLQFLFEYFSETQRNKGNFPGRFSGRQFSNSRSEMNVSTLELGDSALYLCASRSPADTQYFGPGTRLTVL.

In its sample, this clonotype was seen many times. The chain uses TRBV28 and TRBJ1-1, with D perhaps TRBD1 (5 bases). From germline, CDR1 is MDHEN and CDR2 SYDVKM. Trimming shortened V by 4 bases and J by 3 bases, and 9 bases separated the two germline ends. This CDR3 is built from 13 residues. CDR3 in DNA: TGTGCCAGCAGTTCCCCGGGGGACACTGAAGCTTTCTTT. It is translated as CASSSPGDTEAFF. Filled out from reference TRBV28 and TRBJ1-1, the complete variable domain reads DVKVTQSSRYLVKRTGEKVFLECVQDMDHENMFWYRQDPGLGLRLIYFSYDVKMKEKGDIPEGYSVSREKKERFSLILESASTNQTSMYLCASSSPGDTEAFFGQGTRLTVV.

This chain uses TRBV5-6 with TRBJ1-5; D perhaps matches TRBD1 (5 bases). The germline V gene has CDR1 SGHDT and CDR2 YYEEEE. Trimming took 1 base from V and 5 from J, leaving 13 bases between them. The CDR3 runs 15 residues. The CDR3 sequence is CASSLLGREDQPQHF. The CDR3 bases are TGTGCCAGCAGCTTGTTGGGCAGGGAGGATCAGCCCCAGCATTTT.